The rows below give T cell receptor beta chains drawn from one sample of a study of cytomegalovirus exposure and HLA in healthy donors. Profiling relied on immunoSEQ multiplex PCR, and the TCRdb table lists in-frame clones only, not all of them. Counted here are 140,000 to 150,000 clones, 60% to 80% occurring once; the ten biggest clones make up about 4%. Sequencing was done on a sample of PBMCs. The receptors stem from a male donor in good health and CMV-seronegative. The conserved cysteine and the conserved F or W are not part of the CDR3 here. Fields, in order: V gene, J gene, CDR3 protein.

TRBV6-1	TRBJ2-7	ASSRGSYEQY
TRBV7-7	TRBJ2-3	ASSSGLAGSDTQY
TRBV6-1	TRBJ2-1	ASSGASGSSSYNEQF
TRBV2	TRBJ2-6	ASSRGRKYSSGANVLT
TRBV6-1	TRBJ2-2	ASSQGYPGELF
TRBV5-1	TRBJ2-6	ASSAQGGAGANVLT
TRBV6-5	TRBJ2-7	ASSYSTSAPYEQY
TRBV7-3	TRBJ2-2	ASKPTSGAFGELF
TRBV11-3	TRBJ2-2	ASSLARSGELF
TRBV6-4	TRBJ2-1	ASSDSSRGGLEQF
TRBV4-1	TRBJ2-3	ASSPPPRDTQY
TRBV6-1	TRBJ2-5	ASSEYVETQY
TRBV5-1	TRBJ1-1	ASSIGTGATSTEAF
TRBV4-1	TRBJ1-4	ASSQKGGGGDNEKLF
TRBV7-9	TRBJ1-5	ASSLGRTGLGEQPQH
TRBV7-6	TRBJ2-3	ASSRQGTDTQY
TRBV4-1	TRBJ1-2	ASSVQQSNYGYT
TRBV27	TRBJ2-7	ASSPVTGLFHEQY
TRBV4-1	TRBJ1-1	ASSQDRSRSTEAF
TRBV12-5	TRBJ2-7	ASALHRGRHGGEQY
TRBV10-2	TRBJ1-2	ASSVAQGQYGYT
TRBV6-1	TRBJ1-5	ASSNRDNRNPQH
TRBV5-1	TRBJ2-7	ASSQRVTGVHEQY
TRBV5-6	TRBJ2-1	ASSLGLAGEYNEQF
TRBV6-4	TRBJ2-1	ASSVVAGGLDEQF
TRBV10-3	TRBJ2-1	ASSGVASYNEQF
TRBV4-1	TRBJ2-5	ASSQVVETQY
TRBV15	TRBJ2-1	ATSRDGTDYNEQF
TRBV27	TRBJ2-7	ASRSTGDPYEQY
TRBV19	TRBJ1-4	ASSSHLQGGQFTTNEKLF
TRBV29-1	TRBJ1-1	SVGGVGTEAF
TRBV9	TRBJ2-1	ASSVLAGVTYNEQF
TRBV11-2	TRBJ2-3	ASSLRTTPSTDTQY
TRBV13	TRBJ2-7	ASSLVGQGYEQY
TRBV2	TRBJ1-2	ASSQDTLGYT
TRBV10-3	TRBJ2-1	AISESTQLGTDNEQF
TRBV7-9	TRBJ1-3	ASSPGLSSIGNTIY
TRBV6-4	TRBJ2-1	ASSEGTSGVSEQF
TRBV27	TRBJ2-7	ASSLARGQYVSYEQY
TRBV6-5	TRBJ2-7	ASNKQDSSYEQY
TRBV21-1	TRBJ2-1	ASSKGVADYNEQF
TRBV29-1	.	SVESRQGSSYEQY
TRBV7-9	TRBJ1-1	ASSNKYTEAF
TRBV7-3	TRBJ2-1	ASSERLAGVTEQF